This T cell receptor (beta chain) was recorded in a study of shared clonotypes between healthy human individuals. On the study more broadly: The study drew on two women and a few men aged 18 to 49 as donors. The study used three CD4 naive, three CD4 memory, two CD8 naive and one CD8 memory plate per donor.

As originally analysed: There were no quality scores in the junction-only immunoSEQ sequences, so filtering differed. TCRdb's table, derived via immunoSEQ multiplex PCR, lists solely in-frame clones and lacks some. The V and J calls and clone size come from that table; D and trimming were worked out from the DNA. Of about 1.1 million clones listed, approximately 77% are singletons. The count of this clone is one. The germline V gene has CDR1 SNHLY and CDR2 FYNNEI. The V and J ends lost 7 bases and 2 bases respectively, with 11 bases between them. The CDR3 consists of 13 residues. Each sample came from a Caucasian adult donor living in Nashville, Tennessee.

The TCR was taken from a man younger than 35 in good health. Some clones in this sample may be carry-over from other donors' samples. J is TRBJ1-1 and V is TRBV2; possibly TRBD1 for D (6 bases). Sequencing was performed on memory CD4+ T cells from PBMCs. Subset described: CD45RA-negative fraction. This CDR3 is CASTNRVNTEAFF. CDR3 nucleotides: TGTGCCAGCACTAACAGGGTAAACACTGAAGCTTTCTTT.